The next 9 T cell receptor beta chains were all read from a single sample in a study of blood T cell repertoires in COVID-19. Assay: immunoSEQ multiplex PCR; the TCRdb copy retains only in-frame clones and omits some. Of a few hundred thousand clones in the sample, approximately 85% are singletons; the top ten hold approximately 10%. Material: peripheral blood. The receptors derive from a woman in her 70s with acute or convalescent COVID-19.

The chain joins TRBV5-1 to TRBJ1-6; D remains unclear. CDR1 SGHRS and CDR2 YFSETQ come from the germline V gene. Trimming removed 0 bases at V and 6 bases at J, with 7 bases between. CDR3 length: 14 amino acids. The CDR3 protein is CASSLGDLNSPLHF. CDR3 nucleotides: TGCGCCAGCAGCTTGGGAGATCTTAATTCACCCCTCCACTTT.

The chain uses TRBV6-5 and TRBJ2-3; 8 bases match TRBD1. Losses at the gene ends were 6 bases for V and 0 bases for J; bases not matched to a gene: 5. CDR3 length equals 15 residues. Germline assignment: CDR1 MNHEY and CDR2 SVGAGI. The CDR3 DNA follows: TGTGCCAGCAGCCAGACAGGGGATAGCACAGATACGCAGTATTTT. It codes for CASSQTGDSTDTQYF.

This clone was seen only a few times. The chain has TRBV18 and TRBJ1-1, with TRBD1 matching 8 bases. Germline V gene lookup returns CDR1 KGHSH and CDR2 LQKENI. J gave up 8 bases and V 6 bases, and 5 bases lay outside the gene matches. The CDR3 contains 12 residues. The CDR3 sequence: CASSHSGGEAFF. The DNA of the CDR3 is TGTGCCAGCTCCCACTCAGGGGGCGAAGCTTTCTTT.

The chain uses TRBV19 and TRBJ1-5, with 9 bases fitting TRBD1. This CDR3 spans 13 amino acids. Germline CDR1 LNHDA, CDR2 SQIVND (reference sequence). Unmatched junction bases numbered 4, after V lost 6 bases and J lost 7 bases. CDR3: CASSNGQGQPQHF. The CDR3 region has the DNA TGTGCCAGTAGCAACGGACAGGGGCAGCCCCAGCATTTT. The whole variable domain, filled in from reference TRBV19 and TRBJ1-5, reads DGGITQSPKYLFRKEGQNVTLSCEQNLNHDAMYWYRQDPGQGLRLIYYSQIVNDFQKGDIAEGYSVSREKKESFPLTVTSAQKNPTAFYLCASSNGQGQPQHFGDGTRLSIL.

The chain has TRBV2 and TRBJ2-5; TRBD2 matches at 9 bases. The CDR3 consists of 15 residues. The germline V gene encodes CDR1 SNHLY and CDR2 FYNNEI. The junction had 10 bases not matched to a gene; V was cut back by 7 bases and J by 4 bases. The CDR3: CASTAGGTSRETQYF. CDR3 DNA sequence: TGTGCCAGCACGGCGGGGGGGACTTCGCGAGAGACCCAGTACTTC.

In DNA, the CDR3 is TGCGCCAGCAGCTGGCGGGAGGTCACAGATACGCAGTATTTT. Protein sequence: CASSWREVTDTQYF. This chain uses TRBV5-1 with TRBJ2-3, with 8 bases fitting TRBD2. V lost 3 bases, J lost 2 bases, and 2 bases stayed unmatched. The V gene's germline CDR1 is SGHRS and CDR2 YFSETQ. The CDR3 loop spans 14 amino acids.

This clone was detected once. V usage is TRBV11-2 and J usage is TRBJ2-4, with 15 bases matching TRBD2. The V gene's germline CDR1 is SGHAT and CDR2 FQNNGV. The V and J ends lost 0 bases and 9 bases, in that order; junction bases with no gene match: 6. This CDR3 comprises 17 residues. The CDR3 region is CASSLEGLAGGRAIQYF. CDR3 coding DNA: TGTGCCAGCAGCTTAGAGGGACTAGCGGGGGGCCGGGCCATTCAGTACTTC.

The chain couples TRBV27 to TRBJ1-6; TRBD1 matches at 7 bases. The length of the CDR3 is 15 residues. Unmatched junction bases numbered 6, after V lost 3 bases and J lost 7 bases. Germline assignment: CDR1 MNHEY and CDR2 SMNVEV (reference sequence). The CDR3 sequence is CASSLTGPGNSPLHF. The CDR3 region has the DNA TGTGCCAGCAGTTTGACAGGGCCCGGGAATTCACCCCTCCACTTT.

The gene calls are TRBV13 and TRBJ2-5; D perhaps matches TRBD2 (7 bases). Trimming removed 5 bases at V and 8 bases at J, with 21 bases between. The V gene's germline CDR1 is PRHDT and CDR2 FYEKMQ (reference sequence). This CDR3 contains 15 residues. The CDR3 DNA follows: TGTGCCAGCAGCAGGCCACAGGGAGGGGGGGGCACCCAGTACTTC. It specifies CASSRPQGGGGTQYF.